The 19 T cell receptor beta chains presented below share a single source sample, sequenced in a study of human T cells and chemical hapten exposure. The sample's time point: patch test 3, about 24 weeks after DPC sensitization. Noted treatment: therapeutic diphenylcyclopropenone sensitization with weekly scalp DPC. Each CDR3 protein is one row after TCRdb ran MiXCR on the RACE reads. The sample records 150,000 to 200,000 distinct CDR3 sequences, around a quarter being singletons. Source: whole blood, taken in connection with sensitization to the hapten diphenylcyclopropenone (DPC). All receptors derive from a young woman with alopecia areata. Some clones in this sample may be carry-over from other donors' samples.

This clonotype was detected only a few times. V is TRBV29-1 and J is TRBJ2-7; D might be TRBD1 or TRBD2, each matching 5 bases. The CDR3 extends over 14 amino acids. V was clipped by 1 base and J by 5 bases, with 15 bases between them. Germline V gene lookup returns CDR1 SQVTM and CDR2 ANQGSEA. CDR3 in amino acids: CSVEGRQGSHEQYF. CDR3 bases: TGCAGCGTTGAAGGGAGGCAGGGTTCCCACGAGCAGTACTTC.

V and J are TRBV18 and TRBJ1-1; D is perhaps TRBD1 (5 bases). The CDR3 extends over 13 amino acids. CDR1 KGHSH and CDR2 LQKENI come from the germline V gene. V was cut by 3 bases and J by 0 bases, with 5 bases left in between. The CDR3 sequence is CASSPTVNTEAFF. CDR3 nucleotides: TGTGCCAGCTCACCGACAGTGAACACTGAAGCTTTCTTT.

This clonotype has just a few counts. The rearrangement uses TRBV20-1 and TRBJ2-7, with 10 bases identical to TRBD2. V gave up 6 bases and J gave up 4 bases; unmatched junction bases: 12. The germline CDR1 and CDR2 sequences are DFQATT and SNEGSKA (reference sequence). CDR3 length: 15 amino acids. In nucleotides, the CDR3 is TGCAGTGCCACCAGGCTAGCGGGAGCGTCGTACGAGCAGTACTTC. It translates to CSATRLAGASYEQYF.

The chain has TRBV3-1 and TRBJ1-3, with D perhaps matching TRBD1 (6 bases). The CDR3 spans 17 residues. V gave up 0 bases and J gave up 4 bases, with 16 bases separating them. Per the germline V gene, CDR1 is LGHDT and CDR2 is YNNKEL (reference sequence). The CDR3 loop is CASSQDPPSGAGNTIYF. CDR3 DNA: TGTGCCAGCAGCCAAGACCCGCCGTCAGGGGCCGGAAACACCATATATTTT.

The chain joins TRBV15 to TRBJ2-7, with 7 positions matching TRBD2. This CDR3 contains 15 residues. V was pared by 1 base and J by 3 bases, with 6 bases of the junction left unmatched. CDR1 is LNHNV and CDR2 is YYDKDF in the germline V gene (reference sequence). Written as DNA, the CDR3 is TGTGCCACCAGCAGAGGAACTAGCGTAAACTACGAGCAGTACTTC. It yields the protein CATSRGTSVNYEQYF. The entire variable domain, with the rest obtained from reference TRBV15 and TRBJ2-7, is as follows: DAMVIQNPRYQVTQFGKPVTLSCSQTLNHNVMYWYQQKSSQAPKLLFHYYDKDFNNEADTPDNFQSRRPNTSFCFLDIRSPGLGDTAMYLCATSRGTSVNYEQYFGPGTRLTVT.

V gene TRBV6-2 or TRBV6-3 combines with J gene TRBJ1-5; maybe TRBD1 (5 bases). The CDR3 runs 14 residues. V lost 7 bases to trimming and J lost 2 bases, with 12 bases between them. Germline CDR1 MNHEY, CDR2 SVGEGT. The CDR3 loop is CASNGQGRNQPQHF. CDR3 nucleotide sequence: TGTGCCAGCAATGGTCAGGGCCGCAATCAGCCCCAGCATTTT.

This clonotype showed up just a few times. The chain uses TRBV6-5 and TRBJ2-1; D is undetermined. Germline V gene sequence: CDR1 MNHEY, CDR2 SVGAGI. Trimming removed 6 bases from V and 9 bases from J, with 18 bases in between. CDR3 length equals 14 residues. The CDR3 coding sequence is TGTGCCAGCAGCCTAGTTAGGGCCAGTGGTGAGCAGTTCTTC. Protein: CASSLVRASGEQFF.

The genes are TRBV9 and TRBJ1-2; the D gene is possibly TRBD1 (5 bases). This CDR3 is built from 16 residues. CDR1 SGDLS and CDR2 YYNGEE come from the germline V gene. V was clipped by 0 bases and J by 4 bases, with 16 bases between them. Written as DNA, the CDR3 is TGTGCCAGCAGCGTAGATGGGACCCCAGACGGCTATGGCTACACCTTC. It encodes CASSVDGTPDGYGYTF. Full variable domain (remainder filled in from reference TRBV9 and TRBJ1-2): DSGVTQTPKHLITATGQRVTLRCSPRSGDLSVYWYQQSLDQGLQFLIQYYNGEERAKGNILERFSAQQFPDLHSELNLSSLELGDSALYFCASSVDGTPDGYGYTFGSGTRLTVV.

The J gene is TRBJ1-2, the V gene TRBV10-2, with unresolved D. The germline V gene has CDR1 WSHSY and CDR2 SAAADI. V was cut by 2 bases and J by 2 bases, with 6 bases left in between. This CDR3 region has 13 residues. The CDR3 nucleotides read TGCGCCAGCAGTGAGCGGACGAACTATGGCTACACCTTC. Its translation is CASSERTNYGYTF.

This clonotype came up a few times. V usage is TRBV10-3 and J usage is TRBJ2-5; 7 positions match TRBD1. Per germline, CDR1 ENHRY and CDR2 SYGVKD. V lost 6 bases and J lost 2; bases outside the gene matches: 3. The CDR3 runs 13 residues. The CDR3 DNA reads TGTGCCATCAGGGGGACAGAACAAGAGACCCAGTACTTC. It encodes CAIRGTEQETQYF.

The chain recombines TRBV10-3 with TRBJ1-5, with unresolved D. The CDR3 is 13 residues long. The germline V gene has CDR1 ENHRY and CDR2 SYGVKD. V was pared by 5 bases and J by 11 bases, with 16 bases between. Written as DNA, the CDR3 is TGTGCCATCAGTTTCGACACCCTAGGAGCCCAGCATTTT. This translates into CAISFDTLGAQHF.

This clonotype was detected a few times. This chain uses TRBV12-3 or TRBV12-4 with TRBJ1-6, with 10 bases aligning to TRBD1. This CDR3 is 15 amino acids long. The V and J ends lost 6 bases and 12 bases, in that order; junction bases with no gene match: 11. CDR3 nucleotide sequence: TGTGCCAGCAGCCCCGGGGGACAGGGGACGGAACCCCTCCACTTT. Protein product: CASSPGGQGTEPLHF.

The chain has TRBV20-1 and TRBJ2-1; the match to TRBD1 covers 11 bases. V lost 6 bases to trimming and J lost 2 bases; unmatched junction nucleotides: 3. This CDR3 has 14 amino acids. CDR1 and CDR2 (germline): DFQATT, SNEGSKA (reference sequence). The CDR3 bases are TGCAGTGCCCGGACAGGGGGCCCCTACAATGAGCAGTTCTTC. It encodes CSARTGGPYNEQFF.

In this sample, this clonotype turned up a few times. The gene calls are TRBV12-3 or TRBV12-4 and TRBJ2-5, with TRBD1 identical over 8 bases. The CDR3 runs to 14 residues. V shed 2 bases, J shed 3 bases, and the junction held 2 bases outside the gene matches. In nucleotides, the CDR3 is TGTGCCAGCAGTTTACGGACAGGGAAAGAGACCCAGTACTTC. Translating it yields CASSLRTGKETQYF.

This clonotype was counted only a few times. The CDR3 is CASSKTRREALNTGELFF. The CDR3 region has the DNA TGTGCCAGCAGCAAAACTCGGCGGGAAGCATTGAACACCGGGGAGCTGTTTTTT. The rearrangement joins TRBV21-1 to TRBJ2-2; the table's D call TRBD2 went unverified against the DNA. TRBV21-1 is recorded as a pseudogene. This CDR3 has 18 residues.

The V and J genes are TRBV10-3 and TRBJ2-7; the D is unclear. This CDR3 is built from 10 residues. Looked up from germline, CDR1 is ENHRY and CDR2 is SYGVKD. Trimming removed 2 bases from V and 6 bases from J, with 2 bases in between. CDR3: CAISEGEQYF. The CDR3 region has the DNA TGTGCCATCAGTGAGGGCGAGCAGTACTTC.

V gene TRBV4-3 combines with J gene TRBJ1-2; tentative D call: TRBD1 (5 bases). The CDR3 is 15 residues long. Deletions cut 0 bases from V and 5 bases from J, with 13 bases between. The germline V gene encodes CDR1 LGHNA and CDR2 YSLEER. CDR3 nucleotides: TGCGCCAGCAGCCAAGATGAGAGGGGTTGGTATGGCTACACCTTC. Its protein is CASSQDERGWYGYTF.

This clonotype came up a few times. V gene TRBV27 combines with J gene TRBJ2-7; D might be TRBD1 (5 bases). The V gene lost 6 bases and the J gene lost 2 bases, with 8 bases spanning the gap. The CDR3 has 12 amino acids. Germline V gene data show CDR1 as MNHEY and CDR2 as SMNVEV (reference sequence). The CDR3 region is CASRGRAYEQYF. CDR3 sequence (DNA): TGTGCCAGCAGGGGGCGAGCCTACGAGCAGTACTTC.

The V and J genes are TRBV11-2 and TRBJ2-7, with 10 bases matching TRBD1. This CDR3 is built from 14 residues. V was pared by 5 bases and J by 7 bases, with 8 bases of the junction left unmatched. Germline CDR1 SGHAT, CDR2 FQNNGV. CDR3 region: CASSRTGGPGEQYF. The CDR3 nucleotides are TGTGCCAGCAGCAGGACAGGGGGGCCTGGGGAGCAGTACTTC. Filled out from reference TRBV11-2 and TRBJ2-7, the complete variable domain reads EAGVAQSPRYKIIEKRQSVAFWCNPISGHATLYWYQQILGQGPKLLIQFQNNGVVDDSQLPKDRFSAERLKGVDSTLKIQPAKLEDSAVYLCASSRTGGPGEQYFGPGTRLTVT.